This T cell receptor beta chain was captured in a study of blood T cell repertoires in COVID-19. Study context: Sites across the United States, Italy and Spain contributed samples from acute and convalescent COVID-19. In each case, the material was cDNA or gDNA derived from T cells, B-cell-depleted T cells, or PBMCs.

Enrolled during active infection, Seattle patients were then followed longitudinally. Germline V gives CDR1 MNHEY, CDR2 SVGAGI. CDR3 length equals 14 residues. The junction had 7 bases not matched to a gene; V was cut back by 6 bases and J by 6 bases. As originally analysed: The authors estimated nucleated cell counts from reference gene primer amplification. The assay was immunoSEQ multiplex PCR, and TCRdb's table has in-frame clones only and misses some. V and J calls and clone size are as listed in that table; D and trimming were resolved from the DNA. The sample consists of fewer than 700,000 clones, about 89% of them appearing once.

Sequencing was done on a sample of peripheral blood. The source of this sequence is a woman between 45 and 60 years old with COVID-19, enrolled during active disease. The rearrangement links TRBV6-5 to TRBJ1-5, with TRBD1 matching over 8 bases. CDR3 in DNA: TGTGCCAGCAGGTTAACAGGGGGTACTCAGCCCCAGCATTTT. It yields the protein CASRLTGGTQPQHF.